This is a list of T cell receptor beta chains from one sample in a study of CD8 T cells in ankylosing spondylitis. TCRdb reprocessed the 5' RACE reads with MiXCR, giving one entry per CDR3 protein. Counted here are over 200,000 distinct CDR3 sequences, 8% to 11% occurring once; the ten biggest clones make up about 20%. The sequencing sample was made of blood, either unsorted or a sorted T cell fraction (not recorded which). Receptors originate from a male donor with ankylosing spondylitis or in good health (not recorded which). CDR3s include the opening cysteine and the closing phenylalanine or tryptophan. D genes are given only for firm matches. Clone size is given for some rows only: seen once, a few or many times, or a class if the clone is expanded.

d_call j_call clone_size v_call cdr3_aa cdr3_nt
NA TRBJ2-7 many TRBV10-3 CATLGSSSEQYF TGTGCCACCCTAGGTTCTTCGTCCGAGCAGTACTTC
NA TRBJ2-3 many TRBV29-1 CSVEDGRGPTDTQYF TGCAGCGTTGAAGATGGTAGGGGCCCCACAGATACGCAGTATTTT
TRBD1 TRBJ1-1 many TRBV29-1 CSVVGRGLETEAFF TGCAGCGTTGTGGGCAGGGGGCTTGAGACTGAAGCTTTCTTT
NA TRBJ1-5 many TRBV19 CASKSGGRGSNQPQHF TGTGCCAGTAAATCTGGGGGGCGAGGGAGCAATCAGCCCCAGCATTTT
TRBD2 TRBJ2-3 NA TRBV4-2 CASSQVGLAGGLSTDTQYF TGTGCCAGCAGCCAAGTGGGACTAGCGGGGGGCCTGAGCACAGATACGCAGTATTTT
NA TRBJ2-3 few TRBV5-6 CASSSTDRDTQYF TGTGCCAGCAGCTCCACCGACCGAGATACGCAGTATTTT
TRBD2 TRBJ2-3 NA TRBV24-1 CATSADLASGGTDTQYF TGTGCCACCAGTGCCGATCTTGCTAGCGGGGGAACAGATACGCAGTATTTT
NA TRBJ1-5 many TRBV15 CATSRDFGVQPQHF TGTGCCACCAGCAGAGATTTCGGGGTTCAGCCCCAGCATTTT
NA TRBJ2-3 many TRBV12-3/TRBV12-4 CASSKDGLLSTDTQYF TGTGCCAGCAGTAAAGATGGACTACTTAGCACAGATACGCAGTATTTT
NA TRBJ2-1 many TRBV5-1 CASSLVGASSYNEQFF TGCGCCAGCAGCTTGGTTGGGGCCAGCTCCTACAATGAGCAGTTCTTC
NA TRBJ2-7 many TRBV7-8 CASSLAHSKSYEQYF TGTGCCAGCAGCTTAGCCCACAGCAAATCCTACGAGCAGTACTTC
TRBD1 TRBJ1-5 many TRBV28 CASQHNNRGPNQPQHF TGTGCCAGCCAACACAATAACAGGGGGCCCAATCAGCCCCAGCATTTT
TRBD2 TRBJ2-1 NA TRBV18 CASSKTPPAGLESNEQFF TGTGCCAGCTCGAAAACACCACCGGCGGGACTAGAGTCGAACGAGCAGTTCTTC
NA TRBJ1-4 NA TRBV20-1 CSAKSRDSGNEKLFF TGCAGTGCTAAGAGCCGGGACTCCGGTAATGAAAAACTGTTTTTT
TRBD1 TRBJ2-2 many TRBV7-2 CASSLAPGTGTSGELFF TGTGCCAGCAGCTTAGCCCCCGGGACAGGAACGTCCGGGGAGCTGTTTTTT
NA TRBJ1-2 many TRBV12-3/TRBV12-4 CASSLRRGGYTF TGTGCCAGCAGTTTACGGCGGGGGGGCTACACCTTC
NA TRBJ2-3 NA TRBV12-3/TRBV12-4 CASNLDPITDTQYF TGTGCCAGCAATCTAGATCCGATCACAGATACGCAGTATTTT
NA TRBJ1-3 many TRBV6-5 CASSYGNGAGNTIYF TGTGCCAGCAGTTACGGGAATGGAGCTGGAAACACCATATATTTT